The 8 T cell receptor beta chains below all came from one sample that was sequenced in a study of shared clonotypes between healthy human individuals. Using immunoSEQ multiplex PCR, the repertoire was profiled, and TCRdb retains in-frame clones only, with some absent. The sample has over 2 million clones, over 85% seen once. Terminally differentiated effector memory CD45RA+ cells were excluded from the naive CD8 cells, which were CD45RO-negative and positively selected for CCR7. Sequencing was carried out using naive CD8+ T cells sorted from blood. The receptors here all came from a man aged 18 to 30 in good health.

The V gene is TRBV6-5, the J gene TRBJ2-5, with 9 bases that match TRBD2. The CDR3 contains 13 residues. V was clipped by 7 bases and J by 5 bases; unmatched bases: 5. Germline assignment: CDR1 MNHEY and CDR2 SVGAGI. CDR3 sequence (DNA): TGTGCCAGCACGGGGACTAGCTGGGAGACCCAGTACTTC. Encoded protein: CASTGTSWETQYF.

This clone was recorded once. The V call is TRBV28, the J call TRBJ2-5; possible D gene TRBD2, 6 bases. The CDR3 covers 13 residues. With 0 bases removed from V and 4 bases from J, the gap between germline ends came to 6 bases. The germline V gene has CDR1 MDHEN and CDR2 SYDVKM. CDR3 protein: CASSLWGGETQYF. Here the CDR3 DNA reads TGTGCCAGCAGTTTATGGGGGGGAGAGACCCAGTACTTC.

The J gene is TRBJ2-7, the V gene TRBV5-6; no clear D. Germline V lookup: CDR1 SGHDT, CDR2 YYEEEE. CDR3 length: 14 residues. The V end lost 1 base, the J end lost 3 bases, and 11 bases lay between the germline ends. In nucleotides, the CDR3 is TGTGCCAGCAGCTTGTCGCTAGTACACTACGAGCAGTACTTC. Translated, it gives CASSLSLVHYEQYF.

The rearrangement links TRBV19 to TRBJ2-3; TRBD1 matches 8 bases. Germline lookup yields CDR1 LNHDA and CDR2 SQIVND (reference sequence). J was trimmed by 1 base and V by 0 bases; bases with no gene match: 6. This CDR3 spans 17 amino acids. The CDR3 reads CASSIDWAGGGTDTQYF. For the CDR3, the DNA is TGTGCCAGTAGTATAGATTGGGCAGGGGGCGGCACAGATACGCAGTATTTT.

Notes on this clone: The sample contains more than one DNA sequence encoding this CDR3. Written as DNA, the CDR3 is TGTGCCAGCAGTTACTCTGAGGGCACCGGGGAGCTGTTTTTT. Its translation: CASSYSEGTGELFF. The chain carries TRBV6-5 and TRBJ2-2, with a tentative D call TRBD2 (5 bases). There are 14 residues in the CDR3. The V gene's germline CDR1 is MNHEY and CDR2 SVGAGI. V was shortened by 0 bases and J by 4 bases, with 6 bases between the two germline ends.

To note about this clone: Other DNA sequences from this sample encode an identical CDR3 as well. This chain links TRBV27 with TRBJ2-6; tentative D call: TRBD1 (5 bases). Germline CDR1 and CDR2: MNHEY and SMNVEV (reference sequence). The CDR3 sequence is 16 residues long. V was cut by 5 bases and J by 2 bases, with 13 bases left in between. The DNA of the CDR3 is TGTGCCAGCAGTCTCTCTCCAGGGACTGGGGCCAACGTCCTGACTTTC. This translates into CASSLSPGTGANVLTF.

This rearrangement joins TRBV9 to TRBJ1-5, with no clear D. Germline V lookup: CDR1 SGDLS, CDR2 YYNGEE. This CDR3 region has 13 residues. Between the trimmed V and J ends, which lost 3 bases and 9 bases, there was a span of 13 bases. CDR3 coding DNA: TGTGCCAGCAGCGCCTGGGGAGCGGGGCCCCAGCATTTT. It yields the protein CASSAWGAGPQHF.

The chain uses TRBV6-1 and TRBJ1-2; possible D gene TRBD1, 5 bases. This CDR3 contains 11 residues. V lost 6 bases and J lost 8, with 10 bases in between. Germline loops: CDR1 MNHNS, CDR2 SASEGT. The CDR3: CASRGVGGYTF. CDR3 nucleotide sequence: TGTGCCAGCAGGGGGGTCGGAGGCTACACCTTC.